This is a list of T cell receptor beta chains from one sample in a study of cytomegalovirus exposure and HLA in healthy donors. TCRdb's copy holds only in-frame clones and misses some; the assay was immunoSEQ multiplex PCR. This table holds approximately 190,000 clones, around 78% found once. Sequencing was performed on PBMCs. These receptors originate from a woman younger than 45 in good health and CMV-seropositive. Each CDR3 is given without its conserved first and last residue.

j_gene,v_gene,CDR3aa
TRBJ2-1,TRBV7-8,ASSLIQGASEQF
TRBJ2-3,TRBV29-1,SVSRGSGTDTQY
TRBJ2-1,TRBV7-3,ASSEKSGGSDNEQF
TRBJ1-1,TRBV5-1,ASSLTGTGAVNTEAF
TRBJ1-1,TRBV28,ASSSTGLRGEAF
TRBJ2-5,TRBV5-6,ASSFQGGETQY
TRBJ1-5,TRBV6-6,ASRVGYNQPQH
TRBJ2-7,TRBV5-1,ASSVDSREQY
TRBJ2-1,TRBV13,ASSLGRSQKAGGWRNEQF
TRBJ2-1,TRBV6-1,ASSGISGRPYNEQF
TRBJ1-5,TRBV6-6,ASSYQVSNQPQH
TRBJ2-3,TRBV13,ASSFLKAGGLSTDTQY
TRBJ2-2,TRBV19,ASSMNRENTGELF
TRBJ2-5,TRBV7-7,ASSLTSGAQETQY
TRBJ2-7,TRBV6-6,ASSSSAQGNYYEQY
TRBJ2-2,TRBV5-1,ASSFTPTRTGELF
TRBJ2-7,TRBV7-9,ASSLVQGPSYEQY
TRBJ1-6,TRBV15,CHQQDYNSPLH
TRBJ1-5,TRBV7-2,ASSFAPRTGRQPQH
TRBJ2-5,TRBV5-1,ASSLQGAWGTQY
TRBJ1-1,TRBV11-3,ASSPGAGENTEAF
TRBJ2-7,TRBV7-9,ASSLSGAEQY
TRBJ1-5,TRBV19,ASSPRQGTQPQH
TRBJ2-4,TRBV11-3,ASSEDSGLKNIQY
TRBJ1-5,TRBV27,ASSSTQPEGYIGNQPQH
TRBJ2-7,TRBV27,ASSLGQGRVYEQY
TRBJ2-3,TRBV5-1,ASSLGGRDSHSADTQY
TRBJ1-2,TRBV6-5,ATQRVPNYGYT
TRBJ1-2,TRBV5-1,ASSSRQGLAGYT
TRBJ2-7,TRBV9,ASSVGTEAGYEQY
TRBJ2-7,TRBV11-2,ASSLDGSSTYEQY
TRBJ1-2,TRBV5-5,ASSPVEREYGYT
TRBJ1-1,TRBV5-1,ASSPGGGAHDTEAF
TRBJ1-6,TRBV2,ASRQTPYNSPLH
TRBJ1-2,TRBV13,ASSLGQGGYGYT
TRBJ1-2,TRBV28,ASSLSPYGYT
TRBJ2-3,TRBV7-3,ASSSLTSGVGTQY
TRBJ2-5,TRBV6-5,ASSYRPRGQETQY
TRBJ1-2,TRBV7-9,SSSSHLGQKPFNYGYT
TRBJ2-7,TRBV11-3,ASSYQRESGEQY
TRBJ2-3,TRBV5-1,ASSVVTDTQY
TRBJ1-2,TRBV6-5,ASSFQGDYGYT
TRBJ2-2,TRBV15,ATSWGLATGHTGELF
TRBJ2-1,TRBV10-3,AISEWTSGTGEQF
TRBJ1-5,TRBV10-3,AARGEDSNQPQH
TRBJ2-2,TRBV5-1,ASSTGLAGGSGLGELF
TRBJ2-7,TRBV11-2,ASSLRGGQGSYEQY
TRBJ1-5,TRBV7-6,ASSVGQGGQPQH
TRBJ2-2,TRBV4-2,ASSPLAGENTGELF
TRBJ2-7,TRBV2,ARTGTSGNYEQY
TRBJ1-1,TRBV5-4,ASSSLTVPHEAF
TRBJ1-1,TRBV5-5,ASTLLGRGTEAF
TRBJ2-1,TRBV19,ASSIARVLRVSYNEQF
TRBJ1-1,TRBV5-1,ASSLVTDNTEAF
TRBJ2-2,TRBV6-6,ASSYPQGGAGELF